Listed below are T cell receptor beta chains from one sample, sequenced in a study of cytomegalovirus exposure and HLA in healthy donors. TCRdb keeps only in-frame clones here, not all; method: immunoSEQ multiplex PCR. This sample has 220,000 or so clones, with around four fifths found just once. Sequenced material: PBMCs. The receptor source for this set is a young woman in good health and CMV-seronegative. Each CDR3 is given with its conserved first and last residue. Fields, in order: V gene, D gene, J gene, clone size, CDR3 protein, CDR3 DNA. D genes are given only for firm matches. Some rows have no size entry. The others give once, few or many, or a class for an expanded clone.

TRBV7-3	TRBD2	TRBJ2-3	-	CASSSHGTNFGTQYF	TGTGCCAGCAGTTCCCACGGGACTAACTTCGGTACGCAGTATTTT
TRBV2	TRBD1	TRBJ1-2	-	CASRGQLTNYGYTF	TGTGCCAGCAGGGGACAGCTTACTAACTATGGCTACACCTTC
TRBV7-3	TRBD2	TRBJ2-1	-	CASSSASGRHPNEQFF	TGTGCCAGCAGCTCCGCTAGCGGGAGACATCCCAATGAGCAGTTCTTC
TRBV6-5	-	TRBJ1-2	many	CASRTDLNYGYTF	TGTGCCTCCCGGACTGACCTTAACTATGGCTACACCTTC
TRBV9	-	TRBJ2-5	-	CASSGGEDQETQYF	TGTGCCAGCAGCGGCGGTGAGGACCAAGAGACCCAGTACTTC
TRBV6-5	-	TRBJ2-1	-	CASSKPSGGNEQFF	TGTGCCAGCAGTAAGCCCTCGGGTGGCAATGAGCAGTTCTTC
TRBV27	-	TRBJ1-5	-	CASSSPWRRTSQPQHF	TGTGCCAGCAGTTCTCCGTGGAGGCGTACAAGTCAGCCCCAGCATTTT
TRBV10-3	TRBD1	TRBJ1-1	-	CAIRPGQGLWAEAFF	TGTGCCATCAGGCCGGGACAGGGATTGTGGGCTGAAGCTTTCTTT
TRBV27	TRBD1	TRBJ1-2	few	CASSSQGADGYTF	TGTGCCAGCAGTTCCCAGGGGGCTGATGGCTACACCTTC
TRBV29-1	TRBD1	TRBJ1-1	-	CSGGQGVAEAFF	TGCAGCGGTGGACAGGGGGTGGCTGAAGCTTTCTTT
TRBV7-2	-	TRBJ2-1	-	CASSLVAIGAEQFF	TGTGCCAGCAGCTTAGTCGCCATCGGGGCTGAGCAGTTCTTC
TRBV29-1	-	TRBJ1-2	-	CSGARDGNYGYTF	TGCAGCGGTGCACGGGACGGCAACTATGGCTACACCTTC
TRBV27	TRBD2	TRBJ2-3	-	CASSSRGGTQYF	TGTGCCAGCAGTTCCCGCGGGGGGACGCAGTATTTT
TRBV5-4	-	TRBJ2-1	-	CASTTTGIYNEQFF	TGTGCCAGCACCACGACTGGGATATACAATGAGCAGTTCTTC
TRBV27	-	TRBJ2-5	-	CASSRQETQYF	TGTGCCAGCAGTCGACAAGAGACCCAGTACTTC
TRBV5-1	TRBD2	TRBJ2-1	-	CASSLGHGTSVRANEQFF	TGCGCCAGCAGCTTAGGGCACGGGACTAGCGTAAGGGCCAATGAGCAGTTCTTC
TRBV11-2	-	TRBJ2-2	-	CASSSPGGAANTGELFF	TGTGCCAGCAGCTCCCCAGGCGGGGCGGCCAACACCGGGGAGCTGTTTTTT
TRBV14	-	TRBJ2-5	-	CASSWGRETQYF	TGTGCCAGCAGCTGGGGGAGGGAGACCCAGTACTTC
TRBV18	-	TRBJ2-5	-	CASSGITEETQYF	TGTGCCAGCTCAGGGATTACAGAAGAGACCCAGTACTTC
TRBV10-1	-	TRBJ2-7	few	CASSELIEGEQYF	TGCGCCAGCAGTGAGTTGATAGAAGGCGAGCAGTACTTC
TRBV7-9	-	TRBJ1-6	-	CASSADRNSPLHF	TGTGCCAGCAGCGCCGACCGAAATTCACCCCTCCACTTT
TRBV6-1	-	TRBJ1-5	few	CASSDDVGLGNQPQHF	TGTGCCAGCAGTGATGACGTCGGTTTGGGCAATCAGCCCCAGCATTTT
TRBV28	-	TRBJ2-2	-	CASSLSRGGWPGELFF	TGTGCCAGCAGCCTGTCCAGGGGAGGTTGGCCCGGGGAGCTGTTTTTT
TRBV30	-	TRBJ1-5	-	CAWSPSGSTAQHF	TGTGCCTGGAGTCCCTCTGGCTCGACGGCCCAGCATTTT
TRBV2	-	TRBJ1-2	-	CASSEVTATYGYTF	TGTGCCAGCAGTGAAGTAACGGCCACCTATGGCTACACCTTC
TRBV11-2	-	TRBJ2-7	-	CASSLFPTENSYEQYF	TGTGCCAGCAGCTTATTCCCAACAGAAAACTCCTACGAGCAGTACTTC
TRBV7-9	TRBD1	TRBJ2-7	-	CASSWPGQESEQYF	TGTGCCAGCAGCTGGCCGGGACAGGAGTCCGAGCAGTACTTC
TRBV30	-	TRBJ1-4	-	CAWSAAPRVNEKLFF	TGTGCCTGGAGTGCAGCCCCAAGGGTTAATGAAAAACTGTTTTTT
TRBV28	-	TRBJ1-5	-	CASREGLGSNQPQHF	TGTGCCAGCAGAGAGGGGCTTGGATCCAATCAGCCCCAGCATTTT
TRBV29-1	TRBD1	TRBJ2-7	-	CSVGGTGGNEQYF	TGCAGCGTGGGCGGGACAGGGGGCAACGAGCAGTACTTC
TRBV5-1	-	TRBJ1-2	once	CASSLTAINGYTF	TGCGCCAGCAGCTTGACGGCGATTAATGGCTACACCTTC
TRBV19	TRBD1	TRBJ1-1	once	CASSLGTANTEAFF	TGTGCCAGTAGTCTGGGGACAGCGAACACTGAAGCTTTCTTT
TRBV5-1	TRBD2	TRBJ2-1	once	CASSLASGRAYEQFF	TGCGCCAGCAGCTTGGCCAGCGGGAGGGCCTATGAGCAGTTCTTC
TRBV27	TRBD1	TRBJ2-1	-	CASSQLDREYNEQFF	TGTGCCAGCAGCCAACTTGACAGGGAATACAATGAGCAGTTCTTC
TRBV7-6	TRBD2	TRBJ2-3	-	CASSFGLAGGQDTQYF	TGTGCCAGCAGCTTTGGGCTAGCGGGAGGACAGGATACGCAGTATTTT
TRBV2	-	TRBJ1-5	-	CASSVDDGTADSNQPQHF	TGTGCCAGCAGTGTCGACGACGGGACCGCCGATAGCAATCAGCCCCAGCATTTT